A single sample gave rise to the 20 T cell receptor beta chains below, sequenced in a study of blood T cell repertoires in COVID-19. TCRdb's table, derived via immunoSEQ multiplex PCR, lists solely in-frame clones and lacks some. Here the sample spans tens of thousands of clones, 80% to 95% being singletons. The sequencing sample was made of peripheral blood. The receptors originated from a man in his fifties or sixties with active COVID-19.

J is TRBJ2-7 and V is TRBV3-1 (or the pseudogene TRBV3-2); 10 bases align to TRBD2. V was clipped by 4 bases and J by 4 bases; unmatched bases: 4. The CDR3 length is 14 residues. Germline CDR1 LGHDT, CDR2 YNNKEL (reference sequence). This CDR3 reads CASSPTSGSYEQYF. CDR3 coding DNA: TGTGCCAGCAGCCCGACTAGCGGGTCTTACGAGCAGTACTTC.

The V and J genes are TRBV27 and TRBJ2-5, with 10 bases that match TRBD2. Germline CDR1 is MNHEY and CDR2 is SMNVEV (reference sequence). Germline trimming cut 3 bases from V and 1 base from J; bases unmatched to any gene: 2. The CDR3 is 15 residues long. The chain's CDR3 is CASSFSGGTQETQYF. The CDR3 DNA follows: TGTGCCAGCAGTTTTAGCGGGGGGACCCAAGAGACCCAGTACTTC.

The chain couples TRBV6-5 to TRBJ1-1; TRBD1 agrees at 7 bases. The CDR3 totals 14 residues. Trimming took 7 bases from V and 1 from J; bases not matched to a gene: 6. CDR1 and CDR2 (germline): MNHEY, SVGAGI. CDR3 nucleotide sequence: TGTGCCAGCAAACCGGGACAGAGGAACACTGAAGCTTTCTTT. As protein: CASKPGQRNTEAFF.

The sample holds one count of this clone. The J gene is TRBJ2-2, the V gene TRBV19; 10 nucleotides match TRBD2. The germline V gene has CDR1 LNHDA and CDR2 SQIVND (reference sequence). Trimming took 3 bases from V and 6 from J; bases not matched to a gene: 7. The length of the CDR3 is 16 residues. CDR3 sequence: CASSIRGLAGAGELFF. DNA for the CDR3: TGTGCCAGTAGTATTAGGGGGCTAGCGGGGGCCGGGGAGCTGTTTTTT.

CDR3 nucleotides: TGTGCCAGCAGTTTAATTTCCAGGGGACAGGGGGCGGATGGCTACACCTTC. This translates into CASSLISRGQGADGYTF. The V call is TRBV27, the J call TRBJ1-2; 12 bases match TRBD1. The CDR3 spans 17 residues. Germline values: CDR1 MNHEY, CDR2 SMNVEV (reference sequence). Trimming at V came to 2 bases and at J to 6 bases, leaving 10 bases not matched to a gene.

The count of this clone is one. The chain employs TRBV18 and TRBJ1-2, with 7 nucleotides matching TRBD1. The length of the CDR3 is 14 residues. V gave up 6 bases and J gave up 2 bases; unmatched junction bases: 6. Germline assignment: CDR1 KGHSH and CDR2 LQKENI. The CDR3: CASSLDRANYGYTF. For the CDR3, the DNA is TGTGCCAGCTCGCTTGACAGGGCCAACTATGGCTACACCTTC.

This clone was seen more than once but under ten times. J is TRBJ2-3 and V is TRBV25-1, with D hard to call. The CDR3 has 11 amino acids. Germline assignment: CDR1 MGHDK and CDR2 SYGVNS. The V gene lost 3 bases and the J gene lost 8 bases, with 6 bases spanning the gap. CDR3 region: CASSDIVTQYF. CDR3 in DNA: TGTGCCAGCAGTGACATAGTTACGCAGTATTTT.

The genes are TRBV7-3 and TRBJ2-3; the D gene is possibly TRBD2 (6 bases). Germline loops: CDR1 SGHTA, CDR2 FQGTGA. Trimming took off 2 bases at V and 5 bases at J, with 20 bases between the two ends. CDR3 length equals 17 residues. The CDR3 here is CASSLGPGGTPLDTQYF. DNA of the CDR3: TGTGCCAGCAGCTTAGGGCCCGGCGGGACGCCTTTAGATACGCAGTATTTT.

The rearrangement links TRBV3-1 (or the pseudogene TRBV3-2) to TRBJ1-1, with no clear D. The germline gives CDR1 LGHDT, CDR2 YNNKEL (reference sequence). The V and J ends lost 4 bases and 1 base respectively, with 7 bases between them. The CDR3 spans 13 residues. CDR3 in DNA: TGTGCCAGCAGCCTTGAGGGGAACACTGAAGCTTTCTTT. Translation gives CASSLEGNTEAFF.

The rearrangement joins TRBV3-1 (or the pseudogene TRBV3-2) to TRBJ2-3; 13 positions agree with TRBD2. CDR3 length: 18 amino acids. CDR1 is LGHDT and CDR2 is YNNKEL in the germline V gene (reference sequence). Losses at the gene ends were 4 bases for V and 5 bases for J; bases not matched to a gene: 12. The CDR3 protein is CASSPLLTSGGAKDTQYF. In DNA, the CDR3 is TGTGCCAGCAGCCCTCTCTTAACTAGCGGGGGGGCCAAAGATACGCAGTATTTT.

The chain joins TRBV28 to TRBJ1-2; TRBD1 is a possible D gene (6 bases). CDR1 and CDR2 (germline): MDHEN, SYDVKM. The V end was cut by 6 bases, the J end by 2 bases, with 22 bases between. CDR3 length equals 17 residues. DNA of the CDR3: TGTGCCAGCAGCATGACTCCCGGGACACGACCAAACTATGGCTACACCTTC. Residues: CASSMTPGTRPNYGYTF.

A single count supports this clone. The V gene is TRBV4-3, the J gene TRBJ2-7, with D possibly TRBD2 on 6 matching bases. V was trimmed by 4 bases and J by 5 bases, leaving 15 bases between them. Looked up from germline, CDR1 is LGHNA and CDR2 is YSLEER. The CDR3 length is 14 residues. CDR3 sequence: CASSLVEGGNEQYF. The DNA for the CDR3 is TGCGCCAGCAGCCTCGTCGAAGGCGGGAACGAGCAGTACTTC.

The chain is built from TRBV10-1 and TRBJ1-6; no definite D call. In germline, CDR1 is WNHNN, CDR2 SYGVQD (reference sequence). The CDR3 runs to 12 residues. The V end was cut by 3 bases, the J end by 7 bases, with 4 bases between. The CDR3 DNA follows: TGCGCCAGCAGTGACGGGAATTCACCCCTCCACTTT. Amino acid sequence: CASSDGNSPLHF.

The J gene is TRBJ1-3, the V gene TRBV9; D unresolved. The germline V and J ends were trimmed by 0 bases and 0 bases, with 10 bases remaining between them. Germline CDR1 is SGDLS and CDR2 is YYNGEE. CDR3 length: 16 residues. CDR3 DNA: TGTGCCAGCAGCGTAGAGCCAGGAAACTCTGGAAACACCATATATTTT. Protein sequence: CASSVEPGNSGNTIYF.

V is TRBV18 and J is TRBJ2-3; tentative D call: TRBD2 (5 bases). The V and J ends lost 3 bases and 5 bases respectively, with 6 bases between them. Germline CDR1 reads KGHSH; CDR2 reads LQKENI. CDR3 length equals 12 residues. Here the CDR3 DNA reads TGTGCCAGCTCACCGAGCGGAGATACGCAGTATTTT. Amino acids: CASSPSGDTQYF.

The V gene is TRBV5-6, the J gene TRBJ2-1; 8 bases map to TRBD1. CDR3 length: 16 residues. With V trimmed by 0 bases and J by 3 bases, 5 bases remained unmatched. Per the germline V gene, CDR1 is SGHDT and CDR2 is YYEEEE. CDR3 in DNA: TGTGCCAGCAGCTTGGAACAGGGGGAGGTCTACAATGAGCAGTTCTTC. This sequence encodes CASSLEQGEVYNEQFF.

The CDR3 coding sequence is TGCGCCAGCAGCCCCCGAGAGGGAGCAAGGACCTACGAGCAGTACTTC. This translates into CASSPREGARTYEQYF. The chain employs TRBV5-1 and TRBJ2-7; D possibly corresponds to TRBD2 (5 bases). Germline lookup yields CDR1 SGHRS and CDR2 YFSETQ. CDR3 size: 16 residues. V lost 4 bases, J lost 2 bases, and 19 bases lay in between.

The rearrangement links TRBV7-9 to TRBJ2-2; no definite D call. V lost 1 base, J lost 2 bases, and 8 bases lay in between. The CDR3 extends over 15 amino acids. The germline CDR1 and CDR2 sequences are SEHNR and FQNEAQ (reference sequence). For the CDR3, the DNA is TGTGCCAGCAGCTTAGACGCGACTAACACCGGGGAGCTGTTTTTT. The encoded protein is CASSLDATNTGELFF.

V and J are TRBV15 and TRBJ1-2, with D possibly matching TRBD1 (5 bases). Per the germline V gene, CDR1 is LNHNV and CDR2 is YYDKDF (reference sequence). This CDR3 has 13 amino acids. The V and J ends lost 3 bases and 4 bases respectively, with 9 bases between them. The CDR3 sequence is CATSRPGSYGYTF. The CDR3 region has the DNA TGTGCCACCAGCAGGCCAGGGTCCTATGGCTACACCTTC.

The chain couples TRBV7-9 to TRBJ1-2; D gene uncertain. Germline CDR1 and CDR2: SEHNR and FQNEAQ (reference sequence). Trimming cost V 0 bases and J 8 bases, with 10 bases left between them. This CDR3 has 13 residues. CDR3 protein: CASSLAELEGYTF. The CDR3 nucleotides read TGTGCCAGCAGCTTAGCTGAGCTAGAAGGCTACACCTTC.